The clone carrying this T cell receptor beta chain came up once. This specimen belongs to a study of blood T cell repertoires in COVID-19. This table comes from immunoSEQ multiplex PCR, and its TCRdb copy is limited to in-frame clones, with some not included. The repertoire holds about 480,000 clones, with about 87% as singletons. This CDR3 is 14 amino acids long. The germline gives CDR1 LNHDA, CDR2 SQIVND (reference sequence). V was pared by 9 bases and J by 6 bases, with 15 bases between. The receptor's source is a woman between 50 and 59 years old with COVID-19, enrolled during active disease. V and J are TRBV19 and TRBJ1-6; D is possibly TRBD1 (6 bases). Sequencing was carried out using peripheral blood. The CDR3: CASNLPGVNSPLHF. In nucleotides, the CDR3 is TGTGCCAGCAACCTACCAGGGGTTAATTCACCCCTCCACTTT.